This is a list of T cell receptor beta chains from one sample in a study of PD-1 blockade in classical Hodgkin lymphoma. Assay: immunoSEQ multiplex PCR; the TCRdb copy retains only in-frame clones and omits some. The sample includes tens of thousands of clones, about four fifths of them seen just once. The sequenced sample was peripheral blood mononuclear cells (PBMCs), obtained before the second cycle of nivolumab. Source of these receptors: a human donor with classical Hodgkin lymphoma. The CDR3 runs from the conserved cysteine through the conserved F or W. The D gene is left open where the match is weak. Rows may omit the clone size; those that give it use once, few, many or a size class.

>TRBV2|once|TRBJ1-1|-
TGTGCCAGCAGAAGACAGGTACCTGAAGCTTTCTTT
CASRRQVPEAFF
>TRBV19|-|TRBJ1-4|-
TGTGCCAGCACCGGGGCCTTGGGGACTAATGAAAAACTGTTTTTT
CASTGALGTNEKLFF
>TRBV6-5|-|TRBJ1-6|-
TGTGCCAGCAGGGGACCGGCTTCACCCCTCCACTTT
CASRGPASPLHF
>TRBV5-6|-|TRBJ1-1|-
TGTGCCAGCAGCTTGGCCCGTGAAGCTTTCTTT
CASSLAREAFF
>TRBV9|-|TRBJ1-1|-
TGTGCCAGCAGCGCTTACGGGAACACTGAAGCTTTCTTT
CASSAYGNTEAFF
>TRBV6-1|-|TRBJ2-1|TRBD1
TGTGCCAGCAGTGACCGGGACAGGAGCTTGGATGAGCAGTTCTTC
CASSDRDRSLDEQFF
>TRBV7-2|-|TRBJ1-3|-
TGTGCCAGCAGCTTAGCCCCGGGTGGAGGGACCATATATTTT
CASSLAPGGGTIYF
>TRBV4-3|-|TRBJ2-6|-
TGCGCCAGCAGTGGGAGGTTTGGCTCTGGGGCCAACGTCCTGACTTTC
CASSGRFGSGANVLTF
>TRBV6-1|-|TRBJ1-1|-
TGTGCCAGCACCGGGACCCTAAACACTGAAGCTTTCTTT
CASTGTLNTEAFF
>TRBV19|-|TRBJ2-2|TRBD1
TGTGCCAGTAGTCAACAGGGGGCGCGGGCCGGGGAGCTGTTTTTT
CASSQQGARAGELFF
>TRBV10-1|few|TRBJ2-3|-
TGCGCCAGCAAGGACAGACACACAGATACGCAGTATTTT
CASKDRHTDTQYF
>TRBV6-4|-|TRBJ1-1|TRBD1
TGTGCCAGCAGTGAGGAAGGGGGCAACACTGAAGCTTTCTTT
CASSEEGGNTEAFF
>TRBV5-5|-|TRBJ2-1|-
TGCGCCAGCAGCCAACGGACGGGACGAGGGGAGCAGTTCTTC
CASSQRTGRGEQFF
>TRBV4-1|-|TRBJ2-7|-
TGCGCCAGCAGCCAAGCTCTCGGAGAGCCCCTCTACGAGCAGTACTTC
CASSQALGEPLYEQYF
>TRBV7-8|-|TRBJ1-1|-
TGTGCCAGCAGCAAGGTCGGCAGTGAAGCTTTCTTT
CASSKVGSEAFF
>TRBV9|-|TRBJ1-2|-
TGTGCCAGCAGGGCGGCCTATGGCTACACCTTC
CASRAAYGYTF
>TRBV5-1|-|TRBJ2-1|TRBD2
TGCGCCAGCAGCCCGACTAGCGGGGGGGCGTGGGAGCAGTTCTTC
CASSPTSGGAWEQFF
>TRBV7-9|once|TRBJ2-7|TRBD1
TGTGCCAGCAGCTCTGGACAGGGTCTCTACGAGCAGTACTTC
CASSSGQGLYEQYF
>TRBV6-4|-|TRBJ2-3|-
TGTGCCAGCTCTGGGGGAACTAGCACAGATACGCAGTATTTT
CASSGGTSTDTQYF
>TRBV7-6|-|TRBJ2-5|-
TGTGCCAGCAGCTTAACGTCTCGATCAGCGGAGACCCAGTACTTC
CASSLTSRSAETQYF
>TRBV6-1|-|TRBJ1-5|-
TGTGCCAGCAGTGAAAGGCGGCAGGGTCACCTTAGCAATCAGCCCCAGCATTTT
CASSERRQGHLSNQPQHF
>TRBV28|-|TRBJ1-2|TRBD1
TGTGCCAGCAGTTTTTCGCCAGGGGGATCAGGAGATGGCTACACCTTC
CASSFSPGGSGDGYTF